This passage covers 9 T cell receptor beta chains from one sample sequenced in a study of blood T cell repertoires in COVID-19. Some clones are missing from TCRdb's copy, which holds only in-frame ones; the method was immunoSEQ multiplex PCR. The sample holds 95,000 to 110,000 clones, approximately 87% seen once. The material sequenced was peripheral blood. The receptors were gathered from a human donor in a cohort sampled during active or convalescent COVID-19.

This clone was picked up a small number of times. This sequence joins TRBV7-2 and TRBJ2-3; 7 bases agree with TRBD2. The trim removed 1 base at V and 4 bases at J, leaving 5 bases unmatched. The CDR3 contains 15 residues. Per germline, CDR1 SGHTA and CDR2 FQGNSA. The CDR3 region is CASSLGAGDPDTQYF. CDR3 nucleotide sequence: TGTGCCAGCAGCTTAGGGGCGGGGGATCCAGATACGCAGTATTTT.

The chain has TRBV7-3 and TRBJ1-5, with TRBD1 matching 7 bases. Per the germline V gene, CDR1 is SGHTA and CDR2 is FQGTGA. The J segment lost 6 bases and the V segment lost 5 bases, leaving 4 bases of the junction unmatched. The CDR3 spans 13 residues. For the CDR3, the DNA is TGTGCCAGCAGCACCACAGGGGTTCAGCCCCAGCATTTT. Residues: CASSTTGVQPQHF. Complete variable domain (other parts from reference TRBV7-3 and TRBJ1-5): GAGVSQTPSNKVTEKGKYVELRCDPISGHTALYWYRQSLGQGPEFLIYFQGTGAADDSGLPNDRFFAVRPEGSVSTLKIQRTERGDSAVYLCASSTTGVQPQHFGDGTRLSIL.

The chain has TRBV11-3 and TRBJ1-3, with unresolved D. Trimming pared 1 base from V and 0 bases from J, leaving 4 bases between. The CDR3 length is 14 residues. Germline assignment: CDR1 SGHNT and CDR2 YENEEA. CDR3 in amino acids: CASSLGGSGNTIYF. The CDR3 nucleotides read TGTGCCAGCAGCTTAGGAGGCTCTGGAAACACCATATATTTT.

The CDR3 sequence: CASMGGVNTGELFF. The CDR3 DNA reads TGTGCCAGCATGGGAGGTGTGAACACCGGGGAGCTGTTTTTT. V usage is TRBV28 and J usage is TRBJ2-2; D is perhaps TRBD2 (6 bases). The length of the CDR3 is 14 residues. The V gene lost 7 bases and the J gene lost 1 base, with 10 bases spanning the gap. The germline V gene has CDR1 MDHEN and CDR2 SYDVKM.

This chain joins TRBV19 and TRBJ2-5; the D gene is possibly TRBD2 (6 bases). The V end lost 2 bases, the J end lost 4 bases, and 14 bases lay between the germline ends. The germline V gene has CDR1 LNHDA and CDR2 SQIVND (reference sequence). This CDR3 has 15 residues. The CDR3 spells CASSIPGSGRETQYF. In DNA form, the CDR3 reads TGTGCCAGTAGTATACCCGGGAGCGGCCGAGAGACCCAGTACTTC.

This clone turned up a few times. CDR3 residues: CASSQGQVGPNYGYTF. DNA of the CDR3: TGTGCCAGCAGCCAAGGGCAGGTGGGCCCTAACTATGGCTACACCTTC. V is TRBV3-1 (or the pseudogene TRBV3-2) and J is TRBJ1-2; no clear D gene. This CDR3 contains 16 residues. The V and J ends lost 1 base and 0 bases respectively, with 12 bases between them. CDR1 and CDR2 (germline): LGHDT, YNNKEL (reference sequence).

The chain recombines TRBV6-2 or TRBV6-3 with TRBJ1-6, with D perhaps TRBD1 (5 bases). CDR1 MNHEY and CDR2 SVGEGT come from the germline V gene. The V and J ends lost 5 bases and 5 bases respectively, with 13 bases between them. This CDR3 has 15 amino acids. The CDR3 nucleotides are TGTGCCAGCAGTGGGGGGGATAGGGATAATTCACCCCTCCACTTT. This translates into CASSGGDRDNSPLHF.

V is TRBV2 and J is TRBJ2-1, with 10 bases fitting TRBD2. Trimming cost V 10 bases and J 4 bases; bases outside gene matches: 10. CDR3 length: 15 residues. Germline V gene data show CDR1 as SNHLY and CDR2 as FYNNEI. This CDR3 reads CANQPTSGFYNEQFF. The CDR3 DNA is TGTGCCAACCAGCCGACTAGCGGGTTTTACAATGAGCAGTTCTTC.

The chain uses TRBV4-3 and TRBJ1-4; the D is unclear. V lost 0 bases and J lost 8, with 10 bases in between. CDR1 and CDR2 from the germline V gene are LGHNA and YSLEER. This CDR3 is 14 amino acids long. Written as DNA, the CDR3 is TGCGCCAGCAGCCAAGAGAGGCAGCTCGAAAAACTGTTTTTT. It specifies CASSQERQLEKLFF.